These 17 T cell receptor beta chains were all obtained from the same sample, sequenced in a study of regulatory T cells in long-lasting Graves disease. The time point: newly diagnosed GD, antithyroid drugs for less than 3 months. There was RNA extracted from PBMCs, and the TCR library was made from it. Construction of the TCR beta libraries employed iRepertoire HTBI primers in conjunction with Arm-PCR of CDR3 regions. Each CDR3 protein gets one entry after TCRdb re-called the multiplex PCR reads with MiXCR. The table includes approximately 350,000 distinct CDR3 sequences, 10% to 15% detected once. The data also belong to a second study, concerning T cells in Graves' hyperthyroidism and ophthalmopathy.

The specimen was peripheral blood mononuclear cells (PBMCs), collected at new diagnosis, from a patient treated with antithyroid drugs. Receptors were obtained from a woman between 18 and 29 years old with Graves disease.

The rearrangement joins TRBV9 to TRBJ2-3; D gene ambiguous. Between the trimmed V and J ends, which lost 0 bases and 4 bases, there was a span of 6 bases. The V gene's germline CDR1 is SGDLS and CDR2 YYNGEE. The CDR3 extends over 13 amino acids. In nucleotides, the CDR3 is TGTGCCAGCAGCGTAGGCATCGCAGATACGCAGTATTTT. Its protein product is CASSVGIADTQYF.

The table lists this clonotype with many counts. The chain combines TRBV28 with TRBJ2-5; 8 bases line up with TRBD2. The junction had 14 bases not matched to a gene; V was cut back by 4 bases and J by 4 bases. This CDR3 region has 17 residues. From germline, CDR1 is MDHEN and CDR2 SYDVKM. The CDR3: CASSSFGSGRGGETQYF. Written as DNA, the CDR3 is TGTGCCAGCAGTTCATTTGGAAGCGGGAGAGGCGGAGAGACCCAGTACTTC.

This clonotype has a count of ten or more. The gene calls are TRBV20-1 and TRBJ1-2; maybe TRBD1 (6 bases). The CDR3 extends over 15 amino acids. CDR1 and CDR2 from the germline V gene are DFQATT and SNEGSKA (reference sequence). Trimming shortened V by 2 bases and J by 1 base, and 14 bases separated the two germline ends. This chain's CDR3 is CSARKRTENNYGYTF. CDR3 bases: TGCAGTGCTAGAAAAAGGACAGAGAATAACTATGGCTACACCTTC.

This clonotype was observed many times. The chain combines TRBV28 with TRBJ2-3; no clear D. Trimming left V 2 bases short and J 0 bases short, with 15 bases between. Germline CDR1 is MDHEN and CDR2 is SYDVKM. The CDR3 loop spans 17 amino acids. CDR3 residues: CASSLNTAFTSTDTQYF. CDR3 DNA: TGTGCCAGCAGTTTAAACACAGCCTTCACTAGCACAGATACGCAGTATTTT.

V is TRBV12-3 or TRBV12-4 and J is TRBJ1-1, with D perhaps matching TRBD1 (6 bases). The CDR3 has 14 amino acids. The ends were cut back, 6 bases at V and 4 bases at J, with 15 bases in the middle. The CDR3 region is CASRPRGAGTEAFF. CDR3 DNA: TGTGCCAGCAGACCCAGGGGCGCGGGCACTGAAGCTTTCTTT.

This clonotype occurred many times. The chain recombines TRBV10-3 with TRBJ1-1; 9 bases match TRBD1. Germline assignment: CDR1 ENHRY and CDR2 SYGVKD. The CDR3 is made up of 16 amino acids. After removal of 5 bases from V and 2 bases from J, the junction contained 9 bases not matched to a gene. The CDR3 bases are TGTGCCATCAGTCTTGGTCCGGGACAGGGAAACACTGAAGCTTTCTTT. This encodes CAISLGPGQGNTEAFF.

This clonotype showed up just a few times. V gene TRBV6-1 combines with J gene TRBJ2-5, with D unclear. Germline lookup yields CDR1 MNHNS and CDR2 SASEGT. The CDR3 covers 12 residues. V lost 6 bases and J lost 5, with 10 bases in between. CDR3 DNA sequence: TGTGCCAGCAGAGACCCGATTGAGACCCAGTACTTC. Translation: CASRDPIETQYF.

This clonotype was picked up a small number of times. The V and J genes are TRBV18 and TRBJ2-7, with TRBD1 matching over 8 bases. Trimming removed 8 bases from V and 3 bases from J; junction bases left unmatched: 12. The CDR3 has 15 amino acids. Germline assignment: CDR1 KGHSH and CDR2 LQKENI. The CDR3 DNA follows: TGTGCCAGCCGCACGCCCGGGACAGGCGACTACGAGCAGTACTTC. Its protein is CASRTPGTGDYEQYF.

This clonotype was detected many times. The J gene is TRBJ2-3, the V gene TRBV2; TRBD1 agrees at 9 bases. The CDR3 runs 18 residues. Trimming cost V 7 bases and J 0 bases; bases outside gene matches: 14. Germline V lookup: CDR1 SNHLY, CDR2 FYNNEI. The CDR3 DNA follows: TGTGCCAGCACCCCAATTCCCGGGACAGGGAACAGCACAGATACGCAGTATTTT. Its translation is CASTPIPGTGNSTDTQYF. Combining the CDR3 with reference TRBV2 and TRBJ2-3 gives the whole variable domain EPEVTQTPSHQVTQMGQEVILRCVPISNHLYFYWYRQILGQKVEFLVSFYNNEISEKSEIFDDQFSVERPDGSNFTLKIRSTKLEDSAMYFCASTPIPGTGNSTDTQYFGPGTRLTVL.

This clonotype has just a few counts. The CDR3 nucleotides read TGTGCCAGCAGCCAAGAGACAGGGGGTTTCGAGCAGTACGTC. As protein: CASSQETGGFEQYV. The rearrangement joins TRBV3-2 to TRBJ2-7; the D call TRBD1 from the table was never checked on the DNA. TRBV3-2 is classified as a pseudogene. The CDR3 loop spans 14 amino acids.

This clonotype was found many times. The chain employs TRBV28 and TRBJ2-3; either TRBD1 or TRBD2 may fit D (6 bases each). The ends were cut back, 6 bases at V and 6 bases at J, with 16 bases in the middle. Germline V gene data show CDR1 as MDHEN and CDR2 as SYDVKM. CDR3 length equals 14 residues. CDR3 residues: CASRDGGRSDTQYF. Here the CDR3 DNA reads TGTGCCAGCAGGGATGGGGGGCGTTCGGATACGCAGTATTTT.

The V call is TRBV15, the J call TRBJ2-3, with a tentative D call TRBD2 (5 bases). There are 14 residues in the CDR3. The germline V gene has CDR1 LNHNV and CDR2 YYDKDF (reference sequence). Between the trimmed V and J ends, which lost 1 base and 6 bases, there was a span of 11 bases. The CDR3 DNA reads as TGTGCCACCAGCAGAGGGGCGGGCGGGGATACGCAGTATTTT. Translating it yields CATSRGAGGDTQYF.

This clonotype was seen only a few times. One junction end does not reproduce the germline sequence, and a read error may be involved. The rearrangement links TRBV7-8 to TRBJ2-1; D is perhaps TRBD1 (5 bases). The CDR3 has 14 amino acids. The germline CDR1 and CDR2 sequences are SGHVS and FQNEAQ. The CDR3 nucleotides are TGTGCCAGCAGCCCTCGGACACTTTACAATGGGCAGTTCTTC. Its translation: CASSPRTLYNGQFF.

The genes are TRBV28 and TRBJ2-5; D is undetermined. This CDR3 is 14 amino acids long. V dropped 5 bases and J dropped 3 bases, with 13 bases sitting between them. Germline-derived CDR1 and CDR2 are MDHEN and SYDVKM. In DNA, the CDR3 is TGTGCCAGCAGTCCTCCGGCCCCAAAAGAGACCCAGTACTTC. The encoded protein is CASSPPAPKETQYF.

This clonotype was detected many times. This sequence joins TRBV3-1 and TRBJ2-5; TRBD2 might be the D (7 bases). The germline V gene has CDR1 LGHDT and CDR2 YNNKEL (reference sequence). The CDR3 sequence is 17 residues long. The V end lost 0 bases, the J end lost 0 bases, and 14 bases lay between the germline ends. CDR3: CASSQEGGPNHQETQYF. Written as DNA, the CDR3 is TGTGCCAGCAGCCAAGAGGGGGGGCCAAATCACCAAGAGACCCAGTACTTC.

This clonotype was counted ten times or more. V is TRBV10-1 and J is TRBJ2-1, with 14 bases matching TRBD2. Per the germline V gene, CDR1 is WNHNN and CDR2 is SYGVQD (reference sequence). J lost 11 bases, V lost 4 bases, and 10 bases had no gene match. The CDR3 extends over 16 amino acids. CDR3 in DNA: TGCGCCAGCAGTGCCTCCGGGACTAGCGGGAGAAGTAAGCAGTTCTTC. As protein: CASSASGTSGRSKQFF.

This clonotype was counted a single time. The chain employs TRBV20-1 and TRBJ2-1; no clear D. Germline-derived CDR1 and CDR2 are DFQATT and SNEGSKA (reference sequence). The CDR3 contains 12 residues. Trimming stripped 2 bases from V and 10 bases from J, with 12 bases between. CDR3 nucleotides: TGCAGTGCTAGATGGTGGCCCGGAGAGCAGTTCTTC. Encoded protein: CSARWWPGEQFF.